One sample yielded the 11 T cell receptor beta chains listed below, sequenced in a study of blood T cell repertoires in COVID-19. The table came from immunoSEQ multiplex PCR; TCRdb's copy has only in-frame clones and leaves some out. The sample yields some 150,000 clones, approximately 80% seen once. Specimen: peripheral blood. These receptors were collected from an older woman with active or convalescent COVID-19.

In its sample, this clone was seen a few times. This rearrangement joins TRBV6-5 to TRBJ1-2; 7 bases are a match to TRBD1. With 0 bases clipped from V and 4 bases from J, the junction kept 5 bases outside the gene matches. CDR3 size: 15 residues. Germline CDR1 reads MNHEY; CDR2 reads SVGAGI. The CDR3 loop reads CASSYSGGRSYGYTF. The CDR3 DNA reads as TGTGCCAGCAGTTACTCAGGGGGCCGTAGCTATGGCTACACCTTC.

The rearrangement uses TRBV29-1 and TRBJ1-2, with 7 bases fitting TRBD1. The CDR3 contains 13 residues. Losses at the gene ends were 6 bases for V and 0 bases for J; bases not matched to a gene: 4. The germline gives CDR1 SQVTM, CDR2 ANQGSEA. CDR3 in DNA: TGCAGCGTCGGGGACAGTCCTAACTATGGCTACACCTTC. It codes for CSVGDSPNYGYTF.

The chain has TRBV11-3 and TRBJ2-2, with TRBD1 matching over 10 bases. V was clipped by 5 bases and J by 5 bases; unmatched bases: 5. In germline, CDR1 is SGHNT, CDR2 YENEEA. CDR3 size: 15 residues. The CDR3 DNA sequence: TGTGCCAGCAGCAAGGGGGGACAGGGGACCGGGGAGCTGTTTTTT. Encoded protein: CASSKGGQGTGELFF. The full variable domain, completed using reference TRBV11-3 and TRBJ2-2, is EAGVVQSPRYKIIEKKQPVAFWCNPISGHNTLYWYLQNLGQGPELLIRYENEEAVDDSQLPKDRFSAERLKGVDSTLKIQPAELGDSAVYLCASSKGGQGTGELFFGEGSRLTVL.

The CDR3 region has the DNA TGTGCCACCAGTGATAGCGGTTTAGCCAAAAACATTCAGTACTTC. Translation gives CATSDSGLAKNIQYF. The V call is TRBV24-1, the J call TRBJ2-4, with D possibly being TRBD2 (5 bases). The V gene lost 3 bases and the J gene lost 0 bases, with 8 bases spanning the gap. The CDR3 runs to 15 residues. Germline V gene data show CDR1 as KGHDR and CDR2 as SFDVKD.

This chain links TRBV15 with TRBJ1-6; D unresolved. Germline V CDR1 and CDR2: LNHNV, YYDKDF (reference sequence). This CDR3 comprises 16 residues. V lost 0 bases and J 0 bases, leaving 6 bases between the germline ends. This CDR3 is CATSREVSSYNSPLHF. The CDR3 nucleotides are TGTGCCACCAGCAGAGAAGTGAGCTCCTATAATTCACCCCTCCACTTT.

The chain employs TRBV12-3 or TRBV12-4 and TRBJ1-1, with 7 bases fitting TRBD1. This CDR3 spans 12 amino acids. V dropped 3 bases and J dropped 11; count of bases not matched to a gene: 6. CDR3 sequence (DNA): TGTGCCAGCAGTTTGCACAGGGGTTGGGCTTTCTTT. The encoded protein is CASSLHRGWAFF.

The CDR3 DNA follows: TGTGCCAGCAGCCAGGTGCAGGGGACAGCCAAAAACATTCAGTACTTC. Its translation is CASSQVQGTAKNIQYF. The genes are TRBV3-1 (or the pseudogene TRBV3-2) and TRBJ2-4, with D maybe TRBD1 (6 bases). From germline, CDR1 is LGHDT and CDR2 YNNKEL (reference sequence). V dropped 3 bases and J dropped 0 bases, with 12 bases sitting between them. This CDR3 has 16 residues.

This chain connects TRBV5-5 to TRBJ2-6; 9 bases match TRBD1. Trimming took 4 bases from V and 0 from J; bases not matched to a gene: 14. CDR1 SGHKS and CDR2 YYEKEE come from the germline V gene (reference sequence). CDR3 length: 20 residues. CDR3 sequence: CASSEGQGGYFSSGANVLTF. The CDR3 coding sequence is TGTGCCAGCAGCGAGGGACAGGGTGGTTATTTTAGCTCTGGGGCCAACGTCCTGACTTTC.

The CDR3 loop reads CASSSDRVGTGELFF. CDR3 bases: TGCGCCAGCAGCTCGGACAGGGTGGGCACCGGGGAGCTGTTTTTT. V and J are TRBV5-1 and TRBJ2-2; TRBD1 matches at 8 bases. The CDR3 runs 15 residues. CDR1 is SGHRS and CDR2 is YFSETQ in the germline V gene. The J segment lost 4 bases and the V segment lost 3 bases, leaving 5 bases of the junction unmatched.

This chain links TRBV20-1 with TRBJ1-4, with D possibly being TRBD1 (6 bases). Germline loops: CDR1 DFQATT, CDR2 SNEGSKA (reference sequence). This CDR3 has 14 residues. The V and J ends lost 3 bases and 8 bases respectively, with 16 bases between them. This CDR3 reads CSASPGQLGEKLFF. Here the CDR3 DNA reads TGCAGTGCTAGTCCCGGACAGCTTGGGGAAAAACTGTTTTTT.

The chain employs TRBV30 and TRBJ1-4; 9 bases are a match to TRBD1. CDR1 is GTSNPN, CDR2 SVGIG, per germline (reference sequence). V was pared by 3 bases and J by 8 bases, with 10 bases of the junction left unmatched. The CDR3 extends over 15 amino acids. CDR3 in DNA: TGTGCCTGGAGAGGGACAGGGTTGAAGGGAGAAAAACTGTTTTTT. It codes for CAWRGTGLKGEKLFF.